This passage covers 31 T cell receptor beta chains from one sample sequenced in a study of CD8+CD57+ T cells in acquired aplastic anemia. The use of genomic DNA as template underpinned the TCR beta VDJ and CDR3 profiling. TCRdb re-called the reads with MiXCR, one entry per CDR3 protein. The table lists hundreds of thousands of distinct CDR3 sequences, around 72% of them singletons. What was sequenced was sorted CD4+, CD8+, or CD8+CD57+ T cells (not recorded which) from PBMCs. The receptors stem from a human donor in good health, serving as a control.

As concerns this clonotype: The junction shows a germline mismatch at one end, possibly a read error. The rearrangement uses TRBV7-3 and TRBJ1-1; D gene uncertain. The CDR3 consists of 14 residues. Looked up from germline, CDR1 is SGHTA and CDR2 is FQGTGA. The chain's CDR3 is CASSPCGDETTDSF. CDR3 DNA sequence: TGTGCCAGCAGCCCATGTGGGGATGAGACTACCGATTCCTTT.

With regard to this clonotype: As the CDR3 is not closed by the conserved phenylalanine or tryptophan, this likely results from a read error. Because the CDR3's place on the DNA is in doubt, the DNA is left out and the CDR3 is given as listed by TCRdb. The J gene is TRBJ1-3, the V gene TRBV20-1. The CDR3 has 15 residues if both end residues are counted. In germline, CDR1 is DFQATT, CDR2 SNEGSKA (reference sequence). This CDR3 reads CSATTHGRGEQYLCL.

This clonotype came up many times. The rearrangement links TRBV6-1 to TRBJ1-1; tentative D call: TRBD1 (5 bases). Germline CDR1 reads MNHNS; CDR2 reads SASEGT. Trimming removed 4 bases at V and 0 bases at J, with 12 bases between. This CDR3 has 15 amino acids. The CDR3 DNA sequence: TGTGCCAGCAGTGTAGAAGGGGCCCTGAACACTGAAGCTTTCTTT. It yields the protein CASSVEGALNTEAFF.

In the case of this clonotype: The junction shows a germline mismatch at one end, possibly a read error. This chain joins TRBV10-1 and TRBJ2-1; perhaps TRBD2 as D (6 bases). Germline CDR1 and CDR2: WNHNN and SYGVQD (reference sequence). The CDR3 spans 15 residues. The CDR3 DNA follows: TGTGCCATCGGAACCACTAGCAGCCGGTACAGTGAGCAGTTCTTC. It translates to CAIGTTSSRYSEQFF.

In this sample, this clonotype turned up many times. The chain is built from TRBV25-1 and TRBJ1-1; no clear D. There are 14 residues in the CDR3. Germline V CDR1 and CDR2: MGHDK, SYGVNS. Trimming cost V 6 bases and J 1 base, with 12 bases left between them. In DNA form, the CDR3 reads TGTGCCAGCAGGGGGTCTTGGACGAACACTGAAGCTTTCTTT. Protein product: CASRGSWTNTEAFF.

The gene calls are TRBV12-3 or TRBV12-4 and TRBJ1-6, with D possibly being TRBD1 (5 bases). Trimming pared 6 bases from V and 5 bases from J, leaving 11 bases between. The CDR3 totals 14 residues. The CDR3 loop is CASSQTGDNSPLHF. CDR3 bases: TGTGCCAGCAGCCAAACAGGAGATAATTCACCCCTCCACTTT.

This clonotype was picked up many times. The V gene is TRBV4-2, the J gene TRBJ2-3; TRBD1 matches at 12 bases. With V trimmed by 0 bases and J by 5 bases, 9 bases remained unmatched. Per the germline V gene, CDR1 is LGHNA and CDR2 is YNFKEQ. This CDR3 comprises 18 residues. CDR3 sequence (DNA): TGTGCCAGCAGCCAAGATTCGGGACAGGGGGCTTCGGAAGATACGCAGTATTTT. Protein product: CASSQDSGQGASEDTQYF.

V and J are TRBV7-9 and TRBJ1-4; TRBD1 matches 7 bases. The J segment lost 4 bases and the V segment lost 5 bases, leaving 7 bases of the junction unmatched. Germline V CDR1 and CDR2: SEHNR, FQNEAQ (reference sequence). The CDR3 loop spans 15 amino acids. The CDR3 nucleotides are TGTGCCAGCAGCCCGGACAGGAGATATAATGAAAAACTGTTTTTT. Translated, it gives CASSPDRRYNEKLFF.

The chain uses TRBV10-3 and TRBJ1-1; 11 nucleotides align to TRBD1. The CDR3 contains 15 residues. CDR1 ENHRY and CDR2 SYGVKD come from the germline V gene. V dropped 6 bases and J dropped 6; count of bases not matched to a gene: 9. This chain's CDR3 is CAISGGQGARAEAFF. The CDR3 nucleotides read TGTGCCATCAGCGGAGGACAGGGGGCGCGGGCTGAAGCTTTCTTT.

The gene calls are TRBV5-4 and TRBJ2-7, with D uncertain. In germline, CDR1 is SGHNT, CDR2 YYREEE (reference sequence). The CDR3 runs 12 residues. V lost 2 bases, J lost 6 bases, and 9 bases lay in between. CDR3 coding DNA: TGTGCCAGCAGCTTAGTTGTGCGCGAGCAGTACTTC. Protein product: CASSLVVREQYF.

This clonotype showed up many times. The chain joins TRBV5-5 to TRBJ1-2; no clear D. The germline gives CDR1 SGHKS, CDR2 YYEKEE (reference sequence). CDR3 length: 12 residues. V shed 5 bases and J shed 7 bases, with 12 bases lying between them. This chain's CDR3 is CASSHYGVGYTF. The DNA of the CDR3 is TGTGCCAGCAGTCACTACGGGGTTGGCTACACCTTC.

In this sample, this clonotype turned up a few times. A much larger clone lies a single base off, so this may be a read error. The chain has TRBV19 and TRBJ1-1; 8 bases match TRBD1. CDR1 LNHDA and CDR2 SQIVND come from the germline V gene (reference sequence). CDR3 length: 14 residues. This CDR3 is CDSSQDQGAEKAFF. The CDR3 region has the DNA TGTGACAGCAGCCAAGACCAGGGGGCGGAAAAAGCTTTCTTT.

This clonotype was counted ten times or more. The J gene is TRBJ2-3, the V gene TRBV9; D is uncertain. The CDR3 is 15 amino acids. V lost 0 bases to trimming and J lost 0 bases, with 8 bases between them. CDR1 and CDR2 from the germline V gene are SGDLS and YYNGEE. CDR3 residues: CASSVVGSSTDTQYF. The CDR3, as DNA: TGTGCCAGCAGCGTAGTAGGCAGCAGCACAGATACGCAGTATTTT. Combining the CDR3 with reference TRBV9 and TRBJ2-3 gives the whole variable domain DSGVTQTPKHLITATGQRVTLRCSPRSGDLSVYWYQQSLDQGLQFLIQYYNGEERAKGNILERFSAQQFPDLHSELNLSSLELGDSALYFCASSVVGSSTDTQYFGPGTRLTVL.

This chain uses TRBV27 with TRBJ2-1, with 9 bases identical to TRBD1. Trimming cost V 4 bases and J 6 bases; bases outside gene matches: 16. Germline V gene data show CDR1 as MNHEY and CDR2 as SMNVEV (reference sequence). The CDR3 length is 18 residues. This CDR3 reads CASSSERDRGVFCNEQFF. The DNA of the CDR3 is TGTGCCAGCAGTTCCGAGCGAGACAGGGGGGTTTTTTGCAATGAGCAGTTCTTC.

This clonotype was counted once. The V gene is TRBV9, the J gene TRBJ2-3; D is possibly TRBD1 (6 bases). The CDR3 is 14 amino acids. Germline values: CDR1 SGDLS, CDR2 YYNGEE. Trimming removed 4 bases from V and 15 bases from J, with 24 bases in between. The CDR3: CASSRDIQETQYYF. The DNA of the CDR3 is TGTGCCAGCAGCAGGGACATCCAAGAGACCCAGTACTATTTT. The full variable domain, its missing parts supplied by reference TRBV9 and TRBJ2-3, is DSGVTQTPKHLITATGQRVTLRCSPRSGDLSVYWYQQSLDQGLQFLIQYYNGEERAKGNILERFSAQQFPDLHSELNLSSLELGDSALYFCASSRDIQETQYYFGPGTRLTVL.

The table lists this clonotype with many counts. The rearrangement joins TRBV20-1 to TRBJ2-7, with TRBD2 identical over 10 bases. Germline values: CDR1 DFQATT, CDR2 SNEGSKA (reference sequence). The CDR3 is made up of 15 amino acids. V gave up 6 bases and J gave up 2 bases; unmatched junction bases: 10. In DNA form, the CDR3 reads TGCAGTGCGAGACCGGGACTAGCGTTGACCTACGAGCAGTACTTC. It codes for CSARPGLALTYEQYF.

Written as DNA, the CDR3 is TGTGCCAGCAGCTCTGTCAGGGGTCCTGGAAACACCATATATTTT. It specifies CASSSVRGPGNTIYF. The V and J genes are TRBV9 and TRBJ1-3, with D possibly TRBD1 on 6 matching bases. The CDR3 is 15 amino acids. CDR1 and CDR2 (germline): SGDLS, YYNGEE. The V gene lost 4 bases and the J gene lost 2 bases, with 13 bases spanning the gap.

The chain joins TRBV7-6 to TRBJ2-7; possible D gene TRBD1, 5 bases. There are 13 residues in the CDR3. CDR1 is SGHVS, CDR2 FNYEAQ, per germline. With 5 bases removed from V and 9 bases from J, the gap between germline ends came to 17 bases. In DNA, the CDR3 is TGTGCCAGCAGCCACCTGACAGAACACGGGCAGTACTTC. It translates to CASSHLTEHGQYF.

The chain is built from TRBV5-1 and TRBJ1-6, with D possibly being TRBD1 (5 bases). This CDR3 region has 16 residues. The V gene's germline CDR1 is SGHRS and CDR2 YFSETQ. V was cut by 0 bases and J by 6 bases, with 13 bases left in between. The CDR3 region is CASSLGPNGGNSPLHF. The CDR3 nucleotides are TGCGCCAGCAGCTTGGGTCCGAATGGGGGTAATTCACCCCTCCACTTT.

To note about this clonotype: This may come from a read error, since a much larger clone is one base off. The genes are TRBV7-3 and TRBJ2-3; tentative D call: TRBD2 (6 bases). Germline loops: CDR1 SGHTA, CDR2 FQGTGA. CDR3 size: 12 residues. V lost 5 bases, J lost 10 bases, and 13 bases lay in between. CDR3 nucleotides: TGTGCCAGCAGCCCAGGCACGGGGGCGCAGTATTTT. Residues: CASSPGTGAQYF.

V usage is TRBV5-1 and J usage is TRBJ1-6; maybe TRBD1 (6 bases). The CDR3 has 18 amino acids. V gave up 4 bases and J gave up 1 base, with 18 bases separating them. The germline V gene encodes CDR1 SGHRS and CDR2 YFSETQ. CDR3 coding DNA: TGCGCCAGCAGCGTGTCCTTCCGGGACACGTCCTATAATTCACCCCTCCACTTT. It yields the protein CASSVSFRDTSYNSPLHF.

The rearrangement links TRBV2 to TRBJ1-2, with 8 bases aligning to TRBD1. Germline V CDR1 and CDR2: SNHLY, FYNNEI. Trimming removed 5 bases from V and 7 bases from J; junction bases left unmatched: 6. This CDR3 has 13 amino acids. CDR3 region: CASSYQGAGGYTF. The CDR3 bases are TGTGCCAGCAGTTACCAGGGGGCAGGTGGCTACACCTTC.

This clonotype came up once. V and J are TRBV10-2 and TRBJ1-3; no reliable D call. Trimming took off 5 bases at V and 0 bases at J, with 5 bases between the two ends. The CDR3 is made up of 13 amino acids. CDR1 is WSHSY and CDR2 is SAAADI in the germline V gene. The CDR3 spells CASSQISGNTIYF. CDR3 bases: TGCGCCAGCAGTCAGATCTCTGGAAACACCATATATTTT.

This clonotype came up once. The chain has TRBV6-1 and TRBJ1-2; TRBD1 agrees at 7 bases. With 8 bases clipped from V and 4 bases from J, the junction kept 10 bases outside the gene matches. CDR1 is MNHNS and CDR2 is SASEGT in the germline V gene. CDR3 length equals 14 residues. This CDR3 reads CASERDGTAYGYTF. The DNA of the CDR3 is TGTGCCAGCGAACGAGACGGGACAGCCTATGGCTACACCTTC.

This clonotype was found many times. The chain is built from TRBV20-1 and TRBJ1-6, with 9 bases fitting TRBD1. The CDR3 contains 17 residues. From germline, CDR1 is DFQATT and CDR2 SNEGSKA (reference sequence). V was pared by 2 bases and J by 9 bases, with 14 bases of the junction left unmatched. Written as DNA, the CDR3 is TGCAGTGCTAGACGCAACCGAGGACAGGGGCGTGTTTCACCCCTCCACTTT. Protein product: CSARRNRGQGRVSPLHF.

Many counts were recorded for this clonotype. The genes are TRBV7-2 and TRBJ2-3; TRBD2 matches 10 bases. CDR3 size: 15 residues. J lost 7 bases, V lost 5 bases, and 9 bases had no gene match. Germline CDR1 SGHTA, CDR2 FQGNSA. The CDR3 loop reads CASSRASGGSHTQYF. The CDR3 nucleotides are TGTGCCAGCAGCCGAGCTAGCGGGGGTTCCCATACGCAGTATTTT.

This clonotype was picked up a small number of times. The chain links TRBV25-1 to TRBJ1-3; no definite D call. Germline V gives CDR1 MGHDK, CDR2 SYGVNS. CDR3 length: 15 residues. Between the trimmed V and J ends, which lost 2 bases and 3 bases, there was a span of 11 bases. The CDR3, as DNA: TGTGCCAGCAGTGAACTGGGAACGAATGGAAACACCATATATTTT. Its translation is CASSELGTNGNTIYF.

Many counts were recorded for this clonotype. The CDR3 is CASSLSLAGGRDNEQYF. The CDR3 bases are TGTGCCAGCAGCTTATCTCTAGCGGGGGGGCGGGATAACGAGCAGTACTTC. The chain is built from TRBV7-2 and TRBJ2-7; 12 nucleotides agree with TRBD2. This CDR3 spans 17 amino acids. Per germline, CDR1 SGHTA and CDR2 FQGNSA. Trimming at V came to 2 bases and at J to 5 bases, leaving 10 bases not matched to a gene.

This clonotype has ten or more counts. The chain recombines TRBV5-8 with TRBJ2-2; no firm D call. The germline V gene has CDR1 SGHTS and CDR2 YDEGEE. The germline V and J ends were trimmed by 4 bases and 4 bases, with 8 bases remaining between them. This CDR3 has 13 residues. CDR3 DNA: TGTGCCAGCAGCGGGCTGGTCACCGGGGAGCTGTTTTTT. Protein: CASSGLVTGELFF.

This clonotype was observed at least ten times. The CDR3 region has the DNA TGCAGTGCGAGTGGACCTCAGGGTTTATTTAATGAGCAGTTCTTC. Protein product: CSASGPQGLFNEQFF. The rearrangement joins TRBV20-1 to TRBJ2-1; weak D call: TRBD1 (5 bases). CDR3 size: 15 residues. The ends were cut back, 6 bases at V and 7 bases at J, with 22 bases in the middle. The germline gives CDR1 DFQATT, CDR2 SNEGSKA (reference sequence).

The CDR3 sequence is CSARDRQGIYGYTF. CDR3 sequence (DNA): TGCAGTGCTAGAGATCGGCAGGGGATCTATGGCTACACCTTC. The genes are TRBV20-1 and TRBJ1-2, with a tentative D call TRBD1 (6 bases). The CDR3 totals 14 residues. CDR1 is DFQATT and CDR2 is SNEGSKA in the germline V gene (reference sequence). Trimming took 0 bases from V and 4 from J, leaving 12 bases between them.